Described below is a single T cell receptor beta chain sequence and its context. This specimen belongs to a study of cytomegalovirus exposure and HLA in healthy donors. The PCR had 60 Vbeta and 13 Jbeta primers. Sequenced by immunoSEQ multiplex PCR; TCRdb stores in-frame clones only, minus some. In the table there are around 150,000 clones, around 74% of which are singletons. The CDR3 contains 15 residues. V was trimmed by 2 bases and J by 1 base, leaving 11 bases between them. The germline V gene encodes CDR1 SEHNR and CDR2 FQNEAQ (reference sequence). Sequenced: PBMCs. The clonotype was recovered from a female donor in good health and CMV-seronegative. The chain combines TRBV7-9 with TRBJ1-1, with D maybe TRBD1 (5 bases). The CDR3, as DNA: TGTGCCAGCAGCTTATCCCAACAGGCGAACACTGAAGCTTTCTTT. Protein: CASSLSQQANTEAFF.